This T cell receptor beta chain was sequenced during a study of blood T cell repertoires in COVID-19 (dated by TCRdb to the early 2020s). Describing the broader study: Samples from collaborators originated in the United States, Italy and Spain and spanned both the acute and convalescent phases of COVID-19. Where HLA class I and class II types were available, the types were taken from metadata supplied by the sample provider, not from assay-based typing. The samples were drawn from the first 160 participants of the ongoing ImmuneRACE study and from over a thousand subjects provided by 6 global collaborators. Subjects who had been exposed to COVID-19, were actively infected with it, or had recovered from it provided the deeply sampled blood TCRbeta repertoires that made up the dataset. The material from the prospective study consisted of cDNA or gDNA derived from T cells, B-cell-depleted T cells, or PBMCs. The repertoires were made available in a free public database intended to serve as a resource for research on the immune response to SARS-CoV-2. A de-identified subject ID, COVID-19 status, age in years and sex were almost always included in the sample metadata. Findings and caveats that apply to the study as a whole: Clinical and demographic metadata were provided uncurated, with the amount varying by source and participant.

Each collaborating institution followed its own protocols to collect whole blood in K2EDTA tubes. Collaborator samples were shipped for TCRbeta analysis as frozen whole blood, isolated PBMCs, or DNA extracted from either sample type. TCRbeta CDR3 regions were amplified from genomic DNA using the immunoSEQ Assay, a bias-controlled multiplex PCR. The paper's processing steps were these. Within the assay, amplification of reference gene primers was used to estimate how many nucleated cells each sample contained. Sequence reads were collapsed and filtered to measure the absolute abundance of every unique TCRbeta CDR3 rearrangement. For each sample, productive Simpson clonality was calculated as the square root of Simpson's diversity index over productive rearrangements. TCRdb limited this immuneACCESS table to in-frame rearrangements with V and J called. A share of clones is missing; checked studies link under half to unresolved V genes, and the rest is unexplained. D and trimming come from the DNA, and the V and J calls and clone size come from that table. The sample records roughly 260,000 clones, more than 75% of which are singletons. Together, the top ten hold about 2.5% of the sample.

This clone has only a few counts. The antigen it binds to is not known. Base quality data are lacking; no much larger clone is found one base away. The sequenced material came from peripheral blood. This TCR was sampled from a woman aged 45-65 years with acute or convalescent COVID-19.

The bases are TGTGCCAGCTCATCGGACAGGGGAGGGTCACCCCTCCACTTT. It translates as CASSSDRGGSPLHF. The chain joins TRBV18 to TRBJ1-6; 9 nucleotides in the junction match TRBD1. After removal of 5 bases from V and 10 bases from J, the junction retains 6 bases not matched to a gene. From a lookup of the germline V gene, CDR1 and CDR2 are KGHSH and LQKENI. Inclusive of the bounding cysteine and phenylalanine, the CDR3 is 14 residues long. Only CDR3 DNA is held: 42 bases, read in frame from base 1.